These 13 T cell receptor beta chains were all obtained from the same sample, sequenced in a study of cytomegalovirus exposure and HLA in healthy donors. Researchers ran the PCR with 60 Vbeta and 13 Jbeta primers. Some clones are missing from TCRdb's copy, which holds only in-frame ones; the method was immunoSEQ multiplex PCR. The table lists 150,000 or so clones, around two thirds of them singletons. The specimen was PBMCs. The receptor source for this set is a man younger than 40 in good health and CMV-seropositive.

The chain joins TRBV16 to TRBJ1-1; D gene ambiguous. The germline gives CDR1 KGHSY, CDR2 FQNENV. The CDR3 has 13 residues. V dropped 4 bases and J dropped 10 bases, with 16 bases sitting between them. The CDR3 here is CASSPRQPAGAFF. The CDR3 region has the DNA TGTGCCAGCAGCCCCAGGCAGCCGGCGGGAGCTTTCTTT.

The chain couples TRBV19 to TRBJ1-1; TRBD1 might be the D (6 bases). The CDR3 loop spans 13 amino acids. From germline, CDR1 is LNHDA and CDR2 SQIVND (reference sequence). CDR3 protein: CIYPGHMNTEAFF. In nucleotides, the CDR3 is TGTATCTATCCGGGACACATGAACACTGAAGCTTTCTTT.

The DNA for the CDR3 is TGTGCCATCAGAGGGACAGGGGGCACTGAAGCTTTCTTT. Its translation: CAIRGTGGTEAFF. The rearrangement uses TRBV10-3 and TRBJ1-1; TRBD1 agrees at 11 bases. The length of the CDR3 is 13 residues. Germline CDR1 is ENHRY and CDR2 is SYGVKD. J gave up 4 bases and V 6 bases, and 1 base lay outside the gene matches.

The chain links TRBV4-2 to TRBJ2-3, with TRBD2 matching 9 bases. V lost 0 bases to trimming and J lost 4 bases; unmatched junction nucleotides: 8. CDR3 length equals 17 residues. CDR1 and CDR2 (germline): LGHNA, YNFKEQ. CDR3 amino acids: CASSQDTSGRYADTQYF. The DNA of the CDR3 is TGTGCCAGCAGCCAAGATACAAGCGGGAGGTACGCAGATACGCAGTATTTT.

The V call is TRBV2, the J call TRBJ1-6; D perhaps matches TRBD1 (5 bases). Trimming removed 1 base from V and 9 bases from J, with 10 bases in between. Germline CDR1 and CDR2: SNHLY and FYNNEI. This CDR3 region has 14 residues. CDR3 coding DNA: TGTGCCAGCAGTGAAGAGGGTAGGGGTTCACCCCTCCACTTT. It codes for CASSEEGRGSPLHF.

This clone turned up a few times. This chain connects TRBV19 to TRBJ1-4; 8 bases fit TRBD1. The CDR3 covers 18 residues. V was pared by 6 bases and J by 7 bases, with 19 bases of the junction left unmatched. Per germline, CDR1 LNHDA and CDR2 SQIVND (reference sequence). The CDR3 is CASRSYRGSKYNREKLFF. The CDR3 coding sequence is TGTGCCAGTAGATCCTACAGGGGGTCCAAATACAACCGTGAAAAACTGTTTTTT.

This clone was recorded once. The V and J genes are TRBV5-5 and TRBJ2-1, with 8 positions matching TRBD1. The CDR3 covers 13 residues. Germline V gene lookup returns CDR1 SGHKS and CDR2 YYEKEE (reference sequence). V lost 3 bases to trimming and J lost 7 bases; unmatched junction nucleotides: 3. The CDR3 loop reads CASSSYRGNEQFF. The CDR3 DNA follows: TGTGCCAGCAGCTCCTACAGGGGGAATGAGCAGTTCTTC.

This rearrangement joins TRBV5-1 to TRBJ2-5, with TRBD1 matching 9 bases. Germline CDR1 SGHRS, CDR2 YFSETQ. V dropped 4 bases and J dropped 5; count of bases not matched to a gene: 3. The CDR3 has 13 residues. The CDR3 region has the DNA TGCGCCAGCAGCCCGACAGGGGGGGAGACCCAGTACTTC. Amino acids: CASSPTGGETQYF.

The chain couples TRBV7-2 to TRBJ2-7, with D perhaps matching TRBD1 (5 bases). The ends were cut back, 4 bases at V and 3 bases at J, with 10 bases in the middle. The germline gives CDR1 SGHTA, CDR2 FQGNSA. The CDR3 spans 13 residues. The CDR3: CASSSARGYEQYF. The CDR3 DNA follows: TGTGCCAGCAGCTCCGCTAGGGGCTACGAGCAGTACTTC.

The rearrangement links TRBV28 to TRBJ2-3, with D perhaps TRBD1 (5 bases). Between the trimmed V and J ends, which lost 8 bases and 0 bases, there was a span of 9 bases. Germline loops: CDR1 MDHEN, CDR2 SYDVKM. This CDR3 is built from 13 residues. CDR3: CASSTASTDTQYF. The CDR3 region has the DNA TGTGCCAGCTCGACAGCTAGCACAGATACGCAGTATTTT.

This clone was counted a few times. The sample carries other DNA sequences with the same CDR3. The chain carries TRBV30 and TRBJ2-5; D remains ambiguous. Germline CDR1 is GTSNPN and CDR2 is SVGIG (reference sequence). V was trimmed by 2 bases and J by 2 bases, leaving 9 bases between them. This CDR3 comprises 13 residues. DNA of the CDR3: TGTGCCTGGAGTAAAAACAGACAAGAGACCCAGTACTTC. Translation gives CAWSKNRQETQYF.

The table lists this clone with a few counts. V usage is TRBV28 and J usage is TRBJ2-7; 13 nucleotides line up with TRBD2. In germline, CDR1 is MDHEN, CDR2 SYDVKM. After removal of 6 bases from V and 4 bases from J, the junction contained 6 bases not matched to a gene. The CDR3 sequence is 15 residues long. DNA for the CDR3: TGTGCCAGCAGGACCACTAGCGGGAGGGGGTACGAGCAGTACTTC. Protein: CASRTTSGRGYEQYF.

The chain carries TRBV2 and TRBJ2-1; D remains unclear. The CDR3 runs to 13 residues. The V end was cut by 10 bases, the J end by 0 bases, with 10 bases between. Germline CDR1 reads SNHLY; CDR2 reads FYNNEI. CDR3 region: CAMQRSSYNEQFF. The DNA of the CDR3 is TGTGCCATGCAAAGGAGCTCCTACAATGAGCAGTTCTTC. Looking up the rest from reference TRBV2 and TRBJ2-1 gives the full variable domain: EPEVTQTPSHQVTQMGQEVILRCVPISNHLYFYWYRQILGQKVEFLVSFYNNEISEKSEIFDDQFSVERPDGSNFTLKIRSTKLEDSAMYFCAMQRSSYNEQFFGPGTRLTVL.